What follows are 29 T cell receptor beta chains derived from one specimen sequenced in a study of blood T cell repertoires in COVID-19. The data were produced by immunoSEQ multiplex PCR, yet TCRdb's version contains in-frame clones alone and is incomplete. The sample comprises under 75,000 clones, approximately 90% of which are singletons, and approximately 2.9% rests with the top ten. The sequencing sample was made of peripheral blood. These receptors were collected from a man in his fifties with acute or convalescent COVID-19.

This clone has only a few counts. The chain carries TRBV27 and TRBJ1-2, with TRBD1 matching over 7 bases. The junction had 10 bases not matched to a gene; V was cut back by 5 bases and J by 4 bases. The V gene's germline CDR1 is MNHEY and CDR2 SMNVEV (reference sequence). The CDR3 totals 15 residues. This chain's CDR3 is CASSVISGGGYGYTF. The CDR3 DNA follows: TGTGCCAGCAGTGTCATCTCAGGGGGAGGCTATGGCTACACCTTC.

The chain combines TRBV5-1 with TRBJ1-4; perhaps TRBD1 as D (6 bases). The CDR3 is 16 residues long. Trimming took 4 bases from V and 3 from J, leaving 16 bases between them. Looked up from germline, CDR1 is SGHRS and CDR2 is YFSETQ. The CDR3 protein is CASSAQGRGANEKLFF. The CDR3 nucleotides read TGCGCCAGCAGCGCCCAGGGGAGGGGAGCTAATGAAAAACTGTTTTTT.

This sequence joins TRBV4-1 and TRBJ2-2; D is undetermined. Trimming took 4 bases from V and 6 from J, leaving 6 bases between them. Germline-derived CDR1 and CDR2 are MGHRA and YSYEKL. This CDR3 has 12 residues. This CDR3 reads CASSPLAGELFF. The CDR3 DNA reads as TGCGCCAGCAGCCCCCTAGCCGGGGAGCTGTTTTTT.

CDR3 in DNA: TGTGCCATCAGTGAGTCGATGCGCGGGAATGAGCAGTTCTTC. Translated, it gives CAISESMRGNEQFF. The rearrangement joins TRBV10-3 to TRBJ2-1, with D perhaps TRBD2 (5 bases). Germline V gives CDR1 ENHRY, CDR2 SYGVKD. Trimming stripped 0 bases from V and 7 bases from J, with 10 bases between. The CDR3 is 14 residues long.

The chain uses TRBV5-1 and TRBJ1-5; TRBD1 matches 8 bases. J was trimmed by 6 bases and V by 2 bases; bases with no gene match: 4. CDR3 length: 14 amino acids. Germline V gene sequence: CDR1 SGHRS, CDR2 YFSETQ. CDR3 loop: CASSLDTGGQPQHF. For the CDR3, the DNA is TGCGCCAGCAGCTTAGACACAGGGGGTCAGCCCCAGCATTTT.

The chain recombines TRBV24-1 with TRBJ2-5; D is possibly TRBD1 (6 bases). V lost 4 bases, J lost 5 bases, and 10 bases lay in between. Germline assignment: CDR1 KGHDR and CDR2 SFDVKD. The CDR3 loop spans 13 amino acids. In DNA form, the CDR3 reads TGTGCCACCAGTGAGGGGGCTTTGGAGACCCAGTACTTC. Its protein product is CATSEGALETQYF.

This clone was seen more than once but under ten times. The gene calls are TRBV7-9 and TRBJ2-1; TRBD2 might be the D (5 bases). Looked up from germline, CDR1 is SEHNR and CDR2 is FQNEAQ (reference sequence). Deletions cut 5 bases from V and 7 bases from J, with 9 bases between. The CDR3 covers 12 residues. CDR3 sequence reads: CASSPSGNEQFF. The CDR3 DNA sequence: TGTGCCAGCAGCCCCAGCGGAAATGAGCAGTTCTTC.

The chain joins TRBV28 to TRBJ1-6; D is unresolved. This CDR3 has 13 residues. The germline V and J ends were trimmed by 4 bases and 9 bases, with 10 bases remaining between them. Looked up from germline, CDR1 is MDHEN and CDR2 is SYDVKM. This chain's CDR3 is CASSSKRGSPLHF. CDR3 DNA: TGTGCCAGCAGTTCGAAACGGGGTTCACCCCTCCACTTT. The variable domain in full, with the rest retrieved from reference TRBV28 and TRBJ1-6, is DVKVTQSSRYLVKRTGEKVFLECVQDMDHENMFWYRQDPGLGLRLIYFSYDVKMKEKGDIPEGYSVSREKKERFSLILESASTNQTSMYLCASSSKRGSPLHFGNGTRLTVT.

J is TRBJ2-7 and V is TRBV15, with 9 bases that match TRBD2. The V segment lost 1 base and the J segment 7 bases; nucleotides outside the gene matches: 23. Germline CDR1 and CDR2: LNHNV and YYDKDF (reference sequence). This CDR3 has 20 amino acids. The CDR3 sequence is CATSRATSGLWDELLREQYV. CDR3 nucleotides: TGTGCCACCAGCAGAGCCACTAGCGGGCTCTGGGATGAACTTCTACGAGAGCAGTACGTC.

The V gene is TRBV2, the J gene TRBJ1-5; no firm D call. The CDR3 has 15 amino acids. Trimming left V 4 bases short and J 3 bases short, with 13 bases between. The germline V gene encodes CDR1 SNHLY and CDR2 FYNNEI. In nucleotides, the CDR3 is TGTGCCAGCAGTGTTGAAGGGAGTCCCAATCAGCCCCAGCATTTT. This codes for CASSVEGSPNQPQHF.

The chain uses TRBV24-1 and TRBJ2-5, with 7 bases aligning to TRBD1. Germline trimming cut 4 bases from V and 2 bases from J; bases unmatched to any gene: 6. The germline V gene encodes CDR1 KGHDR and CDR2 SFDVKD. CDR3 length: 15 amino acids. This CDR3 is CATSETGQIQETQYF. In DNA, the CDR3 is TGTGCCACCAGTGAAACGGGACAGATACAAGAGACCCAGTACTTC.

The chain carries TRBV7-3 and TRBJ2-1; TRBD2 matches at 8 bases. Germline trimming cut 1 base from V and 9 bases from J; bases unmatched to any gene: 8. Per germline, CDR1 SGHTA and CDR2 FQGTGA. This CDR3 comprises 15 residues. Here the CDR3 DNA reads TGTGCCAGCAGCTTAAATCGTGGGAGCGGGGGTGAGCAGTTCTTC. Amino acids: CASSLNRGSGGEQFF.

J is TRBJ2-1 and V is TRBV9, with 7 bases identical to TRBD1. CDR3 size: 15 residues. The J segment lost 4 bases and the V segment lost 1 base, leaving 5 bases of the junction unmatched. The germline gives CDR1 SGDLS, CDR2 YYNGEE. CDR3 coding DNA: TGTGCCAGCAGCGTACTGGGACAGAAATACAATGAGCAGTTCTTC. Its translation: CASSVLGQKYNEQFF.

This chain links TRBV19 with TRBJ2-7; D gene unclear. Germline values: CDR1 LNHDA, CDR2 SQIVND (reference sequence). Trimming stripped 1 base from V and 0 bases from J, with 13 bases between. CDR3 length: 16 residues. This CDR3 reads CASSIGSTKSSYEQYF. For the CDR3, the DNA is TGTGCCAGTAGTATAGGTTCCACGAAGAGCTCCTACGAGCAGTACTTC.

The chain combines TRBV28 with TRBJ2-7; TRBD2 matches at 11 bases. Unmatched junction bases numbered 10, after V lost 6 bases and J lost 6 bases. Germline assignment: CDR1 MDHEN and CDR2 SYDVKM. The CDR3 loop spans 15 amino acids. The CDR3 protein is CASRRTSGRMGEQYF. DNA of the CDR3: TGTGCCAGCAGACGTACTAGCGGGAGAATGGGCGAGCAGTACTTC.

This clone came up once. This chain joins TRBV3-1 (or the pseudogene TRBV3-2) and TRBJ2-1, with 10 positions matching TRBD2. CDR1 is LGHDT and CDR2 is YNNKEL in the germline V gene (reference sequence). The J segment lost 4 bases and the V segment lost 4 bases, leaving 7 bases of the junction unmatched. This CDR3 spans 16 amino acids. The CDR3 region is CASSRGLADAYNEQFF. The DNA of the CDR3 is TGTGCCAGCAGCCGCGGACTAGCGGACGCTTACAATGAGCAGTTCTTC.

The chain couples TRBV5-1 to TRBJ2-6; the match to TRBD1 covers 8 bases. From germline, CDR1 is SGHRS and CDR2 YFSETQ. With V trimmed by 0 bases and J by 2 bases, 4 bases remained unmatched. The CDR3 runs to 17 residues. CDR3 protein: CASSLEGRGPGANVLTF. CDR3 bases: TGCGCCAGCAGCTTGGAGGGCAGGGGGCCTGGGGCCAACGTCCTGACTTTC.

The genes are TRBV24-1 and TRBJ1-6; D remains unclear. Germline lookup yields CDR1 KGHDR and CDR2 SFDVKD. This CDR3 spans 14 amino acids. V dropped 4 bases and J dropped 5 bases, with 8 bases sitting between them. The CDR3 sequence: CATSDQQDNSPLHF. In DNA form, the CDR3 reads TGTGCCACCAGTGACCAACAAGATAATTCACCCCTCCACTTT.

The chain uses TRBV28 and TRBJ1-2; D is undetermined. Germline V lookup: CDR1 MDHEN, CDR2 SYDVKM. This CDR3 is 11 amino acids long. Trimming removed 10 bases from V and 1 base from J, with 7 bases in between. In DNA, the CDR3 is TGTGCCACCGAGGGTAACTATGGCTACACCTTC. Its translation: CATEGNYGYTF.

This chain links TRBV28 with TRBJ1-5; a possible D gene is TRBD1 (6 bases). Germline values: CDR1 MDHEN, CDR2 SYDVKM. The CDR3 is 18 residues long. V lost 6 bases to trimming and J lost 0 bases, with 21 bases between them. CDR3 bases: TGTGCCAGCAGACGGGACATACTCTTGAGCTATAGCAATCAGCCCCAGCATTTT. It specifies CASRRDILLSYSNQPQHF.

V usage is TRBV7-2 and J usage is TRBJ1-6; 7 bases are shared with TRBD1. Germline trimming cut 5 bases from V and 7 bases from J; bases unmatched to any gene: 14. The CDR3 is made up of 17 amino acids. Germline CDR1 reads SGHTA; CDR2 reads FQGNSA. The CDR3 reads CASSPIQGGLRNSPLHF. The CDR3 region has the DNA TGTGCCAGCAGCCCCATCCAGGGGGGACTTCGGAATTCACCCCTCCACTTT.

This clone came up once. The chain uses TRBV3-1 (or the pseudogene TRBV3-2) and TRBJ1-3, with D uncertain. The CDR3 is 17 residues long. The germline V gene has CDR1 LGHDT and CDR2 YNNKEL (reference sequence). Trimming took 2 bases from V and 0 from J, leaving 14 bases between them. CDR3 sequence: CASSQTSGVSSGNTIYF. CDR3 coding DNA: TGTGCCAGCAGCCAAACCTCCGGGGTTAGCTCTGGAAACACCATATATTTT.

The chain recombines TRBV11-2 with TRBJ1-1; D is undetermined. CDR1 is SGHAT, CDR2 FQNNGV, per germline. V was shortened by 11 bases and J by 0 bases, with 13 bases between the two germline ends. CDR3 size: 13 residues. Here the CDR3 DNA reads TGTGCCTCTGGCGGGTTTTTGAACACTGAAGCTTTCTTT. Its translation is CASGGFLNTEAFF.

This chain joins TRBV7-2 and TRBJ2-2; D is uncertain. This CDR3 contains 13 residues. Germline values: CDR1 SGHTA, CDR2 FQGNSA. V lost 1 base and J 7 bases, leaving 7 bases between the germline ends. CDR3 sequence (DNA): TGTGCCAGCAGCTTAGGTCCAGGCGGGGAGCTGTTTTTT. Its protein is CASSLGPGGELFF. The complete variable domain, with remaining parts taken from reference TRBV7-2 and TRBJ2-2, reads GAGVSQSPSNKVTEKGKDVELRCDPISGHTALYWYRQSLGQGLEFLIYFQGNSAPDKSGLPSDRFSAERTGGSVSTLTIQRTQQEDSAVYLCASSLGPGGELFFGEGSRLTVL.

The chain recombines TRBV24-1 with TRBJ1-2; 7 nucleotides align to TRBD1. The germline V gene has CDR1 KGHDR and CDR2 SFDVKD. With V trimmed by 4 bases and J by 4 bases, 2 bases remained unmatched. The CDR3 covers 13 residues. CDR3 in amino acids: CATSEDRFYGYTF. CDR3 DNA: TGTGCCACCAGTGAGGACAGGTTCTATGGCTACACCTTC.

The chain uses TRBV7-2 and TRBJ2-5; no definite D call. V was trimmed by 2 bases and J by 9 bases, leaving 16 bases between them. Germline V CDR1 and CDR2: SGHTA, FQGNSA. CDR3 length: 14 residues. CDR3 coding DNA: TGTGCCAGCAGCTTAATTCGCACAAGTAGCCCCCAGTACTTC. Translation: CASSLIRTSSPQYF.

The chain links TRBV7-3 to TRBJ2-6, with D uncertain. Trimming left V 0 bases short and J 3 bases short, with 6 bases between. The CDR3 totals 15 residues. The germline V gene encodes CDR1 SGHTA and CDR2 FQGTGA. CDR3 DNA sequence: TGTGCCAGCAGCTTAACGCCCGGTGGGGCCAACGTCCTGACTTTC. This sequence encodes CASSLTPGGANVLTF.

The chain joins TRBV19 to TRBJ2-1, with 12 bases lining up with TRBD2. The CDR3 runs to 16 residues. Germline CDR1 LNHDA, CDR2 SQIVND (reference sequence). V lost 3 bases to trimming and J lost 6 bases; unmatched junction nucleotides: 6. CDR3 bases: TGTGCCAGTAGTATCCTAGCGGGAGGGCCGGGCAATGAGCAGTTCTTC. It translates to CASSILAGGPGNEQFF.

The chain couples TRBV3-1 (or the pseudogene TRBV3-2) to TRBJ2-7, with 14 bases fitting TRBD2. This CDR3 region has 16 residues. Germline lookup yields CDR1 LGHDT and CDR2 YNNKEL (reference sequence). After removal of 3 bases from V and 5 bases from J, the junction contained 6 bases not matched to a gene. As DNA, the CDR3 is TGTGCCAGCAGCCAGAGGACTAGCGGGAGGCATCACGAGCAGTACTTC. Its protein product is CASSQRTSGRHHEQYF.